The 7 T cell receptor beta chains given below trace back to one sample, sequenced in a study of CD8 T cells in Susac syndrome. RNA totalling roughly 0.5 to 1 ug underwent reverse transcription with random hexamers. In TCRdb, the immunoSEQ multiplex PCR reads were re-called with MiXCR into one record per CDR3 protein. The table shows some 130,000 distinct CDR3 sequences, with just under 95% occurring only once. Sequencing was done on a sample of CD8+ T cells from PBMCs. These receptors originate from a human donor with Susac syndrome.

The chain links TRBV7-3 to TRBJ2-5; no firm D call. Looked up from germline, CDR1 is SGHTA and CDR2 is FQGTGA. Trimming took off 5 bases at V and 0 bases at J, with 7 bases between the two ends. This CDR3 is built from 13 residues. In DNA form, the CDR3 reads TGTGCCAGCAGCAAGGCAGACCAAGAGACCCAGTACTTC. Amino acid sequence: CASSKADQETQYF.

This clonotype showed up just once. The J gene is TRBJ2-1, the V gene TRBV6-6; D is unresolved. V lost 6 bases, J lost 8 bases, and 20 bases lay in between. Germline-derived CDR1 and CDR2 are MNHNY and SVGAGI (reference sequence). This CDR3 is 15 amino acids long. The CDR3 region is CASSQISHGSDEQFF. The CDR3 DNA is TGTGCCAGCAGCCAAATTTCTCATGGGTCCGATGAGCAGTTCTTC.

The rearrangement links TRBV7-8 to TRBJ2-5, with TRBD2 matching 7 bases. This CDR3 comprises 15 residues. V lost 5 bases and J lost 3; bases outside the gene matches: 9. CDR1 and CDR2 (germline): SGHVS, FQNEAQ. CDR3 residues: CASSPPRLAKETQYF. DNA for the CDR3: TGTGCCAGCAGCCCTCCCCGACTAGCCAAAGAGACCCAGTACTTC.

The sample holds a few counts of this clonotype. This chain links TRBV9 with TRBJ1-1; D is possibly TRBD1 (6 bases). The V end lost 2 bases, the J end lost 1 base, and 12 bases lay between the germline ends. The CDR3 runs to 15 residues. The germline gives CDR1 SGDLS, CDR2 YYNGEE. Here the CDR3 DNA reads TGTGCCAGCAGCGTCGGAACGGGGGCGAACACTGAAGCTTTCTTT. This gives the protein CASSVGTGANTEAFF. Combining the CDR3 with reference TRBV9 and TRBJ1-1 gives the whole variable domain DSGVTQTPKHLITATGQRVTLRCSPRSGDLSVYWYQQSLDQGLQFLIQYYNGEERAKGNILERFSAQQFPDLHSELNLSSLELGDSALYFCASSVGTGANTEAFFGQGTRLTVV.

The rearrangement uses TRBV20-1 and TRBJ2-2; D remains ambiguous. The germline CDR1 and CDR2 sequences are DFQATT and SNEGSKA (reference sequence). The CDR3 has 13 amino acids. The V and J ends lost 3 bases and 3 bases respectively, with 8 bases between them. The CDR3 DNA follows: TGCAGTGCTAGTTCCAGCCACACCGGGGAGCTGTTTTTT. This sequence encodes CSASSSHTGELFF.

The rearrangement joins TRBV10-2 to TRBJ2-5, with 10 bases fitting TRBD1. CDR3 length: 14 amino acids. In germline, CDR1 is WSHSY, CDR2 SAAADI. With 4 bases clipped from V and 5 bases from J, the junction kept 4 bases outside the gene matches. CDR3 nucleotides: TGCGCCAGCAGTGTGGGACAGGGGATTGAGACCCAGTACTTC. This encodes CASSVGQGIETQYF.

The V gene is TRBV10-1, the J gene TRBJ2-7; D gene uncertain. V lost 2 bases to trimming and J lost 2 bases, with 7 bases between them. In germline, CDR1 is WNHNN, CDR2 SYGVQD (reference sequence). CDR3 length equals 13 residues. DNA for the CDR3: TGCGCCAGCAGTGAGGGCAGAGCCTACGAGCAGTACTTC. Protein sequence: CASSEGRAYEQYF.